This TCR beta chain was recorded in a study of shared clonotypes between healthy human individuals. At the level of the study: Serving as donors were a couple of women and a few men, whose ages spanned 18 to 49.

DNA from unsorted PBMC was sequenced on ten immunoSEQ deep assay plates. In the authors' methods: With immunoSEQ giving junction-only sequences and no quality scores, filtering differed. The method was immunoSEQ multiplex PCR; TCRdb's version includes in-frame clones alone and lacks a portion of them. The V and J calls and the clone size are those of that table, but D and trimming were determined from the DNA. The sample has approximately 480,000 clones, approximately 79% seen once. The V gene lost 6 bases and the J gene lost 6 bases, with 16 bases spanning the gap. In germline, CDR1 is SGHRS, CDR2 YFSETQ. The CDR3 has 14 amino acids.

The sample was PBMCs. This clonotype originated in a woman between 40 and 55 years old in good health. Some clones in this sample may be carry-over from other donors' samples. This chain joins TRBV5-1 and TRBJ1-5; weak D call: TRBD1 (5 bases). Here the CDR3 DNA reads TGCGCCAGCAAAATGGGGGAGGGACCTCAGCCCCAGCATTTT. Amino acids: CASKMGEGPQPQHF.